These 16 T cell receptor beta chains were all obtained from the same sample, sequenced in a study of blood T cell repertoires in COVID-19. This table comes from immunoSEQ multiplex PCR, and its TCRdb copy is limited to in-frame clones, with some not included. The sample records approximately 150,000 clones, about 85% being singletons. The specimen sequenced was peripheral blood. The receptors here all came from a human donor with acute or convalescent COVID-19. The donor label of this sample is uncertain.

The chain combines TRBV7-2 with TRBJ2-6, with D unclear. Trimming removed 7 bases at V and 2 bases at J, with 9 bases between. Germline assignment: CDR1 SGHTA and CDR2 FQGNSA. The CDR3 runs to 14 residues. As DNA, the CDR3 is TGTGCCAGCATCCCTACCCCTGGGGCCAACGTCCTGACTTTC. Amino acids: CASIPTPGANVLTF.

This rearrangement joins TRBV7-2 to TRBJ1-3, with D tentatively TRBD1 (6 bases). Trimming cost V 2 bases and J 3 bases, with 14 bases left between them. The germline V gene encodes CDR1 SGHTA and CDR2 FQGNSA. The CDR3 spans 16 residues. CDR3 in DNA: TGTGCCAGCAGCTTACAAGGACAGAGACTTGGAAACACCATATATTTT. As protein: CASSLQGQRLGNTIYF.

The chain employs TRBV13 and TRBJ2-4; D perhaps matches TRBD1 (6 bases). V shed 5 bases and J shed 8 bases, with 19 bases lying between them. Germline-derived CDR1 and CDR2 are PRHDT and FYEKMQ (reference sequence). CDR3 size: 15 residues. The DNA of the CDR3 is TGTGCCAGCAGCGCCCGAAACAGGGAGTGGCACATTCAGTACTTC. It specifies CASSARNREWHIQYF.

V gene TRBV9 combines with J gene TRBJ1-6; TRBD1 is a possible D gene (5 bases). V was trimmed by 4 bases and J by 9 bases, leaving 14 bases between them. The CDR3 totals 14 residues. Per germline, CDR1 SGDLS and CDR2 YYNGEE. In DNA, the CDR3 is TGTGCCAGCAGCCCCAGGGAGGATGGTTCACCCCTCCACTTT. Translation gives CASSPREDGSPLHF. The variable domain in full, completed from reference TRBV9 and TRBJ1-6, reads DSGVTQTPKHLITATGQRVTLRCSPRSGDLSVYWYQQSLDQGLQFLIQYYNGEERAKGNILERFSAQQFPDLHSELNLSSLELGDSALYFCASSPREDGSPLHFGNGTRLTVT.

J is TRBJ2-7 and V is TRBV7-2; 9 positions match TRBD1. Trimming took 4 bases from V and 6 from J; bases not matched to a gene: 7. Germline loops: CDR1 SGHTA, CDR2 FQGNSA. The length of the CDR3 is 14 residues. The CDR3 sequence is CASSSPGQGSEQYF. The CDR3 DNA sequence: TGTGCCAGCAGCTCCCCGGGACAGGGATCCGAGCAGTACTTC.

The chain recombines TRBV7-2 with TRBJ1-5; 8 nucleotides agree with TRBD1. CDR3 length: 17 amino acids. V trimming: 5 bases; J trimming: 3 bases; junction bases outside the gene matches: 12. Germline CDR1 is SGHTA and CDR2 is FQGNSA. The CDR3, as DNA: TGTGCCAGCAGCCTTTTCGGACAGGGCAAGAACAATCAGCCCCAGCATTTT. Residues: CASSLFGQGKNNQPQHF.

This chain joins TRBV6-5 and TRBJ2-5; D is perhaps TRBD1 (6 bases). V gave up 4 bases and J gave up 0 bases, with 9 bases separating them. Germline CDR1 is MNHEY and CDR2 is SVGAGI. The CDR3 runs to 14 residues. CDR3 in DNA: TGTGCCAGCAGTTTCGGACAGAACCAAGAGACCCAGTACTTC. It specifies CASSFGQNQETQYF.

The chain links TRBV4-1 to TRBJ2-2; D possibly corresponds to TRBD2 (5 bases). Germline V CDR1 and CDR2: MGHRA, YSYEKL. Trimming cost V 4 bases and J 4 bases, with 13 bases left between them. The CDR3 runs to 15 residues. The CDR3 DNA sequence: TGCGCCAGCAGCCTACCCGGGAAAGGCACCGGGGAGCTGTTTTTT. As protein: CASSLPGKGTGELFF.

This chain links TRBV5-4 with TRBJ1-3; tentative D call: TRBD1 (5 bases). Germline assignment: CDR1 SGHNT and CDR2 YYREEE (reference sequence). CDR3 length equals 15 residues. V gave up 2 bases and J gave up 0 bases, with 9 bases separating them. The DNA of the CDR3 is TGTGCCAGCAGCTTCGGGGGGAGCTCTGGAAACACCATATATTTT. Residues: CASSFGGSSGNTIYF.

This chain uses TRBV21-1 with TRBJ2-2; the table's D call TRBD1 went unverified against the DNA. TRBV21-1 is a recognized pseudogene. The CDR3 sequence is 17 residues long. The CDR3 coding sequence is TGTGCCAGCAGCAAAGTGGGCGGGACAGGGAGTTCCGGGGAGCTGTTTTTT. Translated: CASSKVGGTGSSGELFF.

This chain links TRBV11-2 with TRBJ1-1, with a tentative D call TRBD1 (6 bases). In germline, CDR1 is SGHAT, CDR2 FQNNGV. Trimming removed 3 bases from V and 1 base from J, with 18 bases in between. This CDR3 is built from 17 residues. CDR3 in amino acids: CASSFGRGRAENTEAFF. CDR3 nucleotide sequence: TGTGCCAGCAGCTTCGGCAGGGGCCGGGCGGAGAACACTGAAGCTTTCTTT.

The rearrangement links TRBV23-1 to TRBJ2-7; a possible D gene is TRBD1 (6 bases). TRBV23-1 is an open reading frame, and its role is uncertain. The V end was cut by 4 bases, the J end by 1 base, with 20 bases between. The CDR3 runs to 17 residues. The CDR3 is CASSPQTGCKWSYEQYV. CDR3 nucleotide sequence: TGCGCCAGCAGTCCCCAGACAGGCTGCAAGTGGTCCTACGAGCAGTACGTC.

The chain couples TRBV30 to TRBJ1-1; maybe TRBD1 (6 bases). Trimming pared 6 bases from V and 5 bases from J, leaving 13 bases between. CDR3 size: 12 residues. Germline-derived CDR1 and CDR2 are GTSNPN and SVGIG (reference sequence). The CDR3 sequence is CACTGIQTEAFF. The CDR3, as DNA: TGTGCCTGTACAGGGATACAAACTGAAGCTTTCTTT.

The V and J genes are TRBV7-8 and TRBJ1-5, with D possibly being TRBD1 (5 bases). The CDR3 consists of 16 residues. The germline gives CDR1 SGHVS, CDR2 FQNEAQ. The ends were cut back, 2 bases at V and 1 base at J, with 12 bases in the middle. The CDR3 coding sequence is TGTGCCAGCAGCTTATGGTCAGGGAAAAGCAATCAGCCCCAGCATTTT. It yields the protein CASSLWSGKSNQPQHF.

The chain uses TRBV5-3 and TRBJ1-4; 9 bases match TRBD1. TRBV5-3 is filed as an ORF, its function uncertain. Unmatched junction bases numbered 9, after V lost 5 bases and J lost 7 bases. The CDR3 has 15 amino acids. In nucleotides, the CDR3 is TGTGCCAGAAGTTACACAGGGGGCGCAGGTGAAAAACTGTTTTTT. It codes for CARSYTGGAGEKLFF.

The V and J genes are TRBV7-9 and TRBJ1-4; 11 nucleotides match TRBD1. CDR3 length equals 15 residues. CDR1 and CDR2 (germline): SEHNR, FQNEAQ (reference sequence). V shed 7 bases and J 7 bases; nucleotides not matched to a gene: 8. The CDR3 nucleotides read TGTGCCAGCACCAAAGTAGGGACAGGGGGTGAAAAACTGTTTTTT. Encoded protein: CASTKVGTGGEKLFF.